In this sample, the clone carrying this T cell receptor beta chain turned up a few times. These data belong to a study of response to subunit inactivated influenza vaccine. The V and J ends lost 4 bases and 8 bases respectively, with 14 bases between them. CDR3 length: 13 amino acids. CDR1 is MNHEY and CDR2 is SVGEGT in the germline V gene. MiXCR, applied by TCRdb to the RT-PCR reads, yields one record per CDR3 protein. The sample lists around 520,000 distinct CDR3 sequences, 12% occurring once. The rearrangement joins TRBV6-2 or TRBV6-3 to TRBJ1-1; D is ambiguous. Here the sequenced sample was PBMCs from blood, taken on the day of vaccination. The receptor comes from a man aged 50-60 years who received an inactivated influenza vaccine. CDR3 bases: TGTGCCAGCAGTTTAAGCCCGCAGTCAGAAGCTTTCTTT. Its protein is CASSLSPQSEAFF.